The 10 T cell receptor beta chains given below trace back to one sample, sequenced in a study of OX40 agonist ivuxolimab in advanced cancers. The library was obtained by the immunoSEQ multiplex PCR assay. TCRdb took this table from immuneACCESS and kept in-frame rearrangements with V and J called. Such tables lack part of the clones; where checked against another copy, unresolved V genes explain under half of the gap, and the rest is unexplained. Here the sample has fewer than 40,000 clones; 80% occur a single time. Clones ranked in the top ten supply over 7.5% of the sample. Sequenced here: CD4+ or CD8+ T cells sorted from blood, sampled in a trial of the OX40 agonist ivuxolimab. The receptors come from an adult with an advanced solid tumor such as melanoma, head and neck, liver or kidney cancer.

This clone was observed a few times. Here the CDR3 DNA reads TGCGCCAGCAGCCGAGGGGGGGAGCCTAATTCACCCCTCCACTTT. Its translation: CASSRGGEPNSPLHF. The J gene is TRBJ1-6, the V gene TRBV5-1, with TRBD1 as a possible D gene (6 bases). The germline V gene encodes CDR1 SGHRS and CDR2 YFSETQ. CDR3 length: 15 amino acids. The V gene lost 4 bases and the J gene lost 6 bases, with 14 bases spanning the gap.

This chain joins TRBV28 and TRBJ1-6; no firm D call. Trimming pared 4 bases from V and 7 bases from J, leaving 5 bases between. CDR3 length: 12 residues. Germline assignment: CDR1 MDHEN and CDR2 SYDVKM. CDR3 region: CASSSRNSPLHF. The CDR3 bases are TGTGCCAGCAGTTCGAGGAATTCACCCCTCCACTTT.

The chain is built from TRBV4-1 and TRBJ2-2; possible D gene TRBD2, 6 bases. The CDR3 spans 14 residues. Trimming removed 4 bases from V and 6 bases from J, with 12 bases in between. The germline V gene has CDR1 MGHRA and CDR2 YSYEKL. CDR3 bases: TGCGCCAGCAGCCGGGTCACTAGCCCCGGGGAGCTGTTTTTT. Protein product: CASSRVTSPGELFF.

In its sample, this clone was seen a few times. V gene TRBV14 combines with J gene TRBJ1-2; the D gene is possibly TRBD1 (5 bases). Germline V CDR1 and CDR2: SGHDN, FVKESK. This CDR3 region has 13 residues. V shed 1 base and J shed 4 bases, with 7 bases lying between them. CDR3 loop: CASSQGGSYGYTF. CDR3 in DNA: TGTGCCAGCAGCCAAGGGGGGAGCTATGGCTACACCTTC.

The CDR3 bases are TGTGCCAGCTCACCACCGGGACAGGGGAACCAGTACTTC. Amino acid sequence: CASSPPGQGNQYF. The rearrangement joins TRBV18 to TRBJ2-7; 10 bases are shared with TRBD1. This CDR3 contains 13 residues. Trimming took 0 bases from V and 10 from J; bases not matched to a gene: 3. In germline, CDR1 is KGHSH, CDR2 LQKENI.

The V gene is TRBV15, the J gene TRBJ2-1, with TRBD2 matching 11 bases. Per germline, CDR1 LNHNV and CDR2 YYDKDF (reference sequence). The CDR3 extends over 14 amino acids. V was pared by 0 bases and J by 8 bases, with 0 bases of the junction left unmatched. Written as DNA, the CDR3 is TGTGCCACCAGCAGAGAACTAGCGGGAGATGAGCAGTTCTTC. The encoded protein is CATSRELAGDEQFF.

The chain combines TRBV6-1 with TRBJ2-3; TRBD1 aligns across 7 bases. The CDR3 has 13 amino acids. Trimming took 8 bases from V and 4 from J; bases not matched to a gene: 6. Germline V gene sequence: CDR1 MNHNS, CDR2 SASEGT. The chain's CDR3 is CASATGESDTQYF. CDR3 bases: TGTGCCAGCGCCACAGGGGAATCAGATACGCAGTATTTT.

The V gene is TRBV6-5, the J gene TRBJ2-6; D unresolved. The V end lost 6 bases, the J end lost 4 bases, and 7 bases lay between the germline ends. Germline V gene sequence: CDR1 MNHEY, CDR2 SVGAGI. This CDR3 is built from 13 residues. Here the CDR3 reads CASRTLGANVLTF. In DNA, the CDR3 is TGTGCCAGCAGAACCCTAGGGGCCAACGTCCTGACTTTC.

The gene calls are TRBV7-8 and TRBJ2-5; TRBD2 matches 13 bases. This CDR3 is built from 17 residues. Germline V gene data show CDR1 as SGHVS and CDR2 as FQNEAQ. J was trimmed by 1 base and V by 1 base; bases with no gene match: 3. CDR3 region: CASSLVLAGGIQETQYF. DNA of the CDR3: TGTGCCAGCAGCTTAGTACTAGCGGGAGGGATCCAAGAGACCCAGTACTTC.

The rearrangement links TRBV6-1 to TRBJ2-7; the match to TRBD1 covers 7 bases. The CDR3 is 15 residues long. J was trimmed by 3 bases and V by 2 bases; bases with no gene match: 7. The germline gives CDR1 MNHNS, CDR2 SASEGT. CDR3 protein: CASSERRGGRYEQYF. The CDR3 bases are TGTGCCAGCAGTGAAAGGAGAGGGGGCCGCTACGAGCAGTACTTC.